This T cell receptor (beta chain) derives from a study of T cell responses to AZD1222 COVID-19 vaccine. General observations from the study: Distributed over spike, vaccine-associated CD4 TCRs predominated at 160-218 and 743-854. Spike-specific TCR breadth rose after two AZD1222 doses, and depth rose as well. Close to half of spike-specific TCRs reportedly recognize unmutated variant regions.

Whether given at about 4 or about 12 weeks, second doses were pooled. The data were produced by immunoSEQ multiplex PCR, yet TCRdb's version contains in-frame clones alone and is incomplete. Of some 66,000 clones in the sample, approximately 90% are singletons; the top ten hold about 28%. This CDR3 has 15 residues. The ends were cut back, 0 bases at V and 7 bases at J, with 16 bases in the middle. Germline V lookup: CDR1 SGHRS, CDR2 YFSETQ. A remark on this clone: Its antigen is not identified.

The rearrangement uses TRBV5-1 and TRBJ1-1; D perhaps matches TRBD1 (6 bases). The source material was peripheral blood, sampled 28 days after the second AZD1222 dose. The clonotype comes from an adult who received the AZD1222 COVID-19 vaccine. In nucleotides, the CDR3 is TGCGCCAGCAGCTTGGGCTGGAAAAGGACAGATGAAGCTTTCTTT. Translation gives CASSLGWKRTDEAFF.